The entry below describes one T cell receptor (beta chain). The time point denotes: newly diagnosed GD, antithyroid drugs for less than 3 months. The TCR library was made from RNA extracted from PBMCs. This specimen comes from a study of regulatory T cells in long-lasting Graves disease. Libraries of TCR beta came from iRepertoire HTBI primers plus Arm-PCR of CDR3 regions. TCRdb recomputed calls from the multiplex PCR reads with MiXCR, one row per CDR3 protein. The sample contains 450,000 to 600,000 distinct CDR3 sequences, around 15% of which appear only once. Germline V gene sequence: CDR1 MNHEY, CDR2 SVGEGT. The V gene end was trimmed by 5 bases and the J gene end by 6 bases; junction bases not matched to a gene: 7. CDR3 size: 14 residues. The same data also contributed to another study, on T cells in Graves' hyperthyroidism and ophthalmopathy.

The receptor was isolated from a man aged 40-49 years with Graves disease. This sequence joins TRBV6-2 or TRBV6-3 and TRBJ2-5; 9 nucleotides align to TRBD1. The source material was peripheral blood mononuclear cells (PBMCs), sampled at new diagnosis, from a patient treated with antithyroid drugs. Here the CDR3 reads CASSEQGAWKTQYF. For the CDR3, the DNA is TGTGCCAGCAGTGAACAGGGGGCTTGGAAGACCCAGTACTTC.